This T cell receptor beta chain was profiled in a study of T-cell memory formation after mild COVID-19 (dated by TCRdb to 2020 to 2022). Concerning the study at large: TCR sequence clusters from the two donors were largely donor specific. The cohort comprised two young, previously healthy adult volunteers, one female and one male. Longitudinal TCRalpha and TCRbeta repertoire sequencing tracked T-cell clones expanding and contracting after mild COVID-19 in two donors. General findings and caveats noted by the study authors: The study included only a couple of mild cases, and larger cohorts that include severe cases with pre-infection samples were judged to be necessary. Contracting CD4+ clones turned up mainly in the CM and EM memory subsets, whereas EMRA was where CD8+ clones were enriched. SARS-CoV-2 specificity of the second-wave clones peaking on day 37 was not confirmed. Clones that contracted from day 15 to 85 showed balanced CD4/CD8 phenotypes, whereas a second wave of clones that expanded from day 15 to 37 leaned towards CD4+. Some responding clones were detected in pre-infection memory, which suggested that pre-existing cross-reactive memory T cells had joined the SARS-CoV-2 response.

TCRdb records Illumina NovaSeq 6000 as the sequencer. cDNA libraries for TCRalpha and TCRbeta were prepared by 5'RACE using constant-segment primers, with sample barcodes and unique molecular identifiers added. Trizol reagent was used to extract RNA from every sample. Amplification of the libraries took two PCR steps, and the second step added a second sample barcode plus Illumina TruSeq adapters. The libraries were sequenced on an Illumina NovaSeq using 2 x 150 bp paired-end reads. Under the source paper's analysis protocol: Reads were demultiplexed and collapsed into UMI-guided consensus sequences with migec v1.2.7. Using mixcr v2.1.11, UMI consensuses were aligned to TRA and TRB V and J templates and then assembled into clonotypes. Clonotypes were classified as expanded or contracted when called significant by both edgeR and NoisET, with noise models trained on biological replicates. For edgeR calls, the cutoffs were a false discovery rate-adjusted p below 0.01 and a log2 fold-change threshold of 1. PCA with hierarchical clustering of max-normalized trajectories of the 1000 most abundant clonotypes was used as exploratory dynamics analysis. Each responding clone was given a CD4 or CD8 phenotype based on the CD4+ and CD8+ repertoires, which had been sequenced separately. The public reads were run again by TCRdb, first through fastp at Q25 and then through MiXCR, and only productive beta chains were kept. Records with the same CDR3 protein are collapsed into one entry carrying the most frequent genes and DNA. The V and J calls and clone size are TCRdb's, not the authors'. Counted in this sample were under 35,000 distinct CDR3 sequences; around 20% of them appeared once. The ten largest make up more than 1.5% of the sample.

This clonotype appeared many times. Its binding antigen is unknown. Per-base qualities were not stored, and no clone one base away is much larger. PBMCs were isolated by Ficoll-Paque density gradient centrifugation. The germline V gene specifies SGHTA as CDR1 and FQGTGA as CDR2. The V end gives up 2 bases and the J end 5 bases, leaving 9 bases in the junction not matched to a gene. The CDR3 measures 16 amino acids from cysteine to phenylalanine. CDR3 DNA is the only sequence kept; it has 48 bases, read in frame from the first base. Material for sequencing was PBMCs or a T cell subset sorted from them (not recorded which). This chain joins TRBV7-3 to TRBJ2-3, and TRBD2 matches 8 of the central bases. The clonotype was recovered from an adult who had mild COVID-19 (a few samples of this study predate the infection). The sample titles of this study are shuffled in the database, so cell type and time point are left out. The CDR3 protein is CASSLGYSGKKDTQYF. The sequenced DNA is TGTGCCAGCAGCTTAGGTTATAGCGGGAAGAAAGATACGCAGTATTTT.